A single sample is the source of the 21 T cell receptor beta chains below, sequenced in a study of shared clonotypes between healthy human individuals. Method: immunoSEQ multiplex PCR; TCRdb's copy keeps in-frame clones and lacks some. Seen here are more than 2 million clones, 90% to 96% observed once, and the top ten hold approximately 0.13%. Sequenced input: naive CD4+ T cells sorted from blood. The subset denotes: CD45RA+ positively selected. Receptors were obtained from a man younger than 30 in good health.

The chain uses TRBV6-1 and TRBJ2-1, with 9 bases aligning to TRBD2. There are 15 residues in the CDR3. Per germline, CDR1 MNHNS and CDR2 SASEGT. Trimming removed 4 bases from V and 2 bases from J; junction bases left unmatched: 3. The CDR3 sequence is CASSGGGGAYNEQFF. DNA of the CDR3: TGTGCCAGCAGTGGTGGCGGGGGGGCCTACAATGAGCAGTTCTTC.

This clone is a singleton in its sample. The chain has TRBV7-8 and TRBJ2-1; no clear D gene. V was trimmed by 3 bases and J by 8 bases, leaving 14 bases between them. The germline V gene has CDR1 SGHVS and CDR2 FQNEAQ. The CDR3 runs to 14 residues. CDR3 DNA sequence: TGTGCCAGCAGCTTTGCATTGTTTTGGGATGAGCAGTTCTTC. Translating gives CASSFALFWDEQFF.

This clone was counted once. In DNA, the CDR3 is TGTGCCATCAGGGACAGATACACCGGGGAGCTGTTTTTT. This sequence encodes CAIRDRYTGELFF. This chain links TRBV10-3 with TRBJ2-2; tentatively, D is TRBD1 (6 bases). Germline assignment: CDR1 ENHRY and CDR2 SYGVKD. V was pared by 6 bases and J by 3 bases, with 8 bases between. The CDR3 has 13 amino acids.

CDR3 region: CVSRRDTSGNTIYF. The CDR3 DNA sequence: TGTGTTTCGCGGCGTGACACCTCTGGAAACACCATATATTTT. J is TRBJ1-3 and V is TRBV6-5; unclear D gene. Per germline, CDR1 MNHEY and CDR2 SVGAGI. The CDR3 sequence is 14 residues long.

CDR3 nucleotides: TGTGCCAGCAGTGAAACGTTTATGCCCGGGTACGAGCAGTACTTC. It encodes CASSETFMPGYEQYF. The chain carries TRBV2 and TRBJ2-7; D is unresolved. Per germline, CDR1 SNHLY and CDR2 FYNNEI. This CDR3 region has 15 residues. Trimming took off 2 bases at V and 4 bases at J, with 15 bases between the two ends.

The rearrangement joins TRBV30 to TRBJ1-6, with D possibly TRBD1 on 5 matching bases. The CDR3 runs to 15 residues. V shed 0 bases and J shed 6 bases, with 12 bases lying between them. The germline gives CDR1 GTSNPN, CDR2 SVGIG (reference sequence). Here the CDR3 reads CAWSVRRQTNSPLHF. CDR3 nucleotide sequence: TGTGCCTGGAGTGTACGAAGACAGACTAATTCACCCCTCCACTTT.

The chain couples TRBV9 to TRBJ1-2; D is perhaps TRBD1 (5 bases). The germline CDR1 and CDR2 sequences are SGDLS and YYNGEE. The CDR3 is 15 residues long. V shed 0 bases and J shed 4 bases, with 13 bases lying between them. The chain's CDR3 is CASSVGGLGGYGYTF. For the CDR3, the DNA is TGTGCCAGCAGCGTAGGGGGCTTAGGAGGCTATGGCTACACCTTC.

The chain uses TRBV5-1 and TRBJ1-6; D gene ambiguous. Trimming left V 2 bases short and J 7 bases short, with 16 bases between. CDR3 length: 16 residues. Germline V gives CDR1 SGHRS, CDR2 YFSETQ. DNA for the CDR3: TGCGCCAGCAGCTTTGGGGAGAGCGCCATAAATTCACCCCTCCACTTT. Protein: CASSFGESAINSPLHF.

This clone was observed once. CDR3 DNA sequence: TGTGCCAGCTCACCTTTACTAGCGGCCCAAGAGACCCAGTACTTC. As protein: CASSPLLAAQETQYF. J is TRBJ2-5 and V is TRBV18; TRBD2 aligns across 8 bases. The length of the CDR3 is 15 residues. Per the germline V gene, CDR1 is KGHSH and CDR2 is LQKENI. With 3 bases clipped from V and 1 base from J, the junction kept 4 bases outside the gene matches.

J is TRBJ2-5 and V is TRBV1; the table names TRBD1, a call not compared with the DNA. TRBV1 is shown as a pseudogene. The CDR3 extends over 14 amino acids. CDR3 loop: CTSSPGTGKETQYF. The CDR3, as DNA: TGCACCAGCAGCCCCGGGACAGGGAAAGAGACCCAGTACTTC.

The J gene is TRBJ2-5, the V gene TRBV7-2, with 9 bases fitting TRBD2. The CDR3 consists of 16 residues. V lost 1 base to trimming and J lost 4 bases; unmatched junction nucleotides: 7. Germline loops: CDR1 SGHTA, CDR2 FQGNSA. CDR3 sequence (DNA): TGTGCCAGCAGCTTAGGTGCGGGGGGGCTTTCAGAGACCCAGTACTTC. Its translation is CASSLGAGGLSETQYF.

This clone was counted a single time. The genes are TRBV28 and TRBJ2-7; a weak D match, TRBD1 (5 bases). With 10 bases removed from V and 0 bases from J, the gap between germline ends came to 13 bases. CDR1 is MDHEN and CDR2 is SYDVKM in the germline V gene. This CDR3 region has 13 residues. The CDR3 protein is CATLRQSSYEQYF. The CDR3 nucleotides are TGTGCCACCCTTAGACAGAGCTCCTACGAGCAGTACTTC. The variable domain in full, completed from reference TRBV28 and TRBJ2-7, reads DVKVTQSSRYLVKRTGEKVFLECVQDMDHENMFWYRQDPGLGLRLIYFSYDVKMKEKGDIPEGYSVSREKKERFSLILESASTNQTSMYLCATLRQSSYEQYFGPGTRLTVT.

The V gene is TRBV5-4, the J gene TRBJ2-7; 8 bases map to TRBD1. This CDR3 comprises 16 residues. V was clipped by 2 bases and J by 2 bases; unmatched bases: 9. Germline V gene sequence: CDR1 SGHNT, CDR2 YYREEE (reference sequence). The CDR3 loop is CASSFSSGTGAYEQYF. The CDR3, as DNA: TGTGCCAGCAGCTTCTCCTCCGGGACAGGCGCCTACGAGCAGTACTTC.

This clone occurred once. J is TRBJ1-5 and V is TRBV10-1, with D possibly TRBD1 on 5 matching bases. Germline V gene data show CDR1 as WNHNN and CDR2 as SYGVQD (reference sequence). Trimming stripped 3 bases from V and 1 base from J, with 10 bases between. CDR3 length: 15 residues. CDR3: CASSDRARSNQPQHF. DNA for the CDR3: TGCGCCAGCAGTGACAGGGCCAGGAGCAATCAGCCCCAGCATTTT.

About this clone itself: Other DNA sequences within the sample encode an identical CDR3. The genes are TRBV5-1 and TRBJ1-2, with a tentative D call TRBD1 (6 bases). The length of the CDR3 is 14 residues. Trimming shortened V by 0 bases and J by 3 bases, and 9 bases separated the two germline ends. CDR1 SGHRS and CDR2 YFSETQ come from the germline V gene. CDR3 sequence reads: CASSLVGGDYGYTF. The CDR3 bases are TGCGCCAGCAGCTTGGTAGGGGGTGACTATGGCTACACCTTC.

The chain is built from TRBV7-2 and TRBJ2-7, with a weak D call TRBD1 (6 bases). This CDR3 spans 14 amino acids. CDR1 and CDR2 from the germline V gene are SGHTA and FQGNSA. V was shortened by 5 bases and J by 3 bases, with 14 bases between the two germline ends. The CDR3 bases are TGTGCCAGCAGCGCCCAAGGGGGAAACTACGAGCAGTACTTC. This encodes CASSAQGGNYEQYF.

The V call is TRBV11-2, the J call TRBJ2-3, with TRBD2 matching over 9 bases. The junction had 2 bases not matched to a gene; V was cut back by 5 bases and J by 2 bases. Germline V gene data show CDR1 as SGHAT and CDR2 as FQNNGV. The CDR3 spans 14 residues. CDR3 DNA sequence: TGTGCCAGCAGCAGCGGGGGGCACACAGATACGCAGTATTTT. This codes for CASSSGGHTDTQYF.

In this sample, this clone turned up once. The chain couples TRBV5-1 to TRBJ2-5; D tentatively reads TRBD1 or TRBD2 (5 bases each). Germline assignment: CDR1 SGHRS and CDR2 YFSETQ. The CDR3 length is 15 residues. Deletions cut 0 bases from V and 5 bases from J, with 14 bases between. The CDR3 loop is CASSLAIGGGETQYF. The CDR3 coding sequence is TGCGCCAGCAGCTTGGCCATTGGGGGTGGGGAGACCCAGTACTTC.

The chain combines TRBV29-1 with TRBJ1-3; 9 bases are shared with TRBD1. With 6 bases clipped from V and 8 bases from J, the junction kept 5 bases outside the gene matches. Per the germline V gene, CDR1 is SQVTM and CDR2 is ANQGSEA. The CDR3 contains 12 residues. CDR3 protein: CSVDRGRDTIYF. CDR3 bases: TGCAGCGTGGACAGGGGAAGGGACACCATATATTTT.

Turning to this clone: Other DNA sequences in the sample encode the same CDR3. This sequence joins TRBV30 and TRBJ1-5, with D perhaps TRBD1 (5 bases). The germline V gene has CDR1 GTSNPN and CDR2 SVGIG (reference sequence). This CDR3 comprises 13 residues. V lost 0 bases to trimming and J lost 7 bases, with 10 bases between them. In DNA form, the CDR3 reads TGTGCCTGGAGTGTAAGAAGGGACCAGCCCCAGCATTTT. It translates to CAWSVRRDQPQHF.

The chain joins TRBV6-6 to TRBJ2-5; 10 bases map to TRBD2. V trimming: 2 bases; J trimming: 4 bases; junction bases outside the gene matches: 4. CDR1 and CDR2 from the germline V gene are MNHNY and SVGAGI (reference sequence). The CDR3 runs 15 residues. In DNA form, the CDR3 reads TGTGCCAGCAGTTACCTTATAGCGGGAGGAGAGACCCAGTACTTC. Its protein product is CASSYLIAGGETQYF.